This T cell receptor (beta chain) was sequenced for a study of CD8+ T cells in alopecia areata (dated by TCRdb to 2016 to 2018). Broadly, across the study: To study T cell clonal expansion in alopecia areata, the researchers applied high-throughput TCRbeta sequencing to both the C3H/HeJ mouse model and human patients. Human TCRbeta sequencing covered scalp tissue and sorted CD4+ and CD8+ peripheral blood T cells from patchy and totalis/universalis alopecia areata patients and healthy controls. Scalp clonality was compared across normal scalp (n=4), patchy alopecia areata scalp (n=8), and alopecia totalis/universalis scalp (n=8). RNA was extracted with the PAXgene miRNA kit for fixed scalp, the miRNeasy kit for PBMCs, and the RNeasy kit for mouse skin. immunoSEQ multiplex PCR using 35 Vbeta forward primers and 13 Jbeta reverse primers was used to amplify TCRbeta CDR3 regions. Overall study results and their limits: Unlike mouse skin, where gammadelta T cells dominate, normal human skin contains resident alphabeta T cells that get sequenced too, which complicates analysis of the scalp TCR repertoire. Compared with normal scalp, lesional scalp had higher clonality and more expanded CD8+ clones, particularly in alopecia totalis/universalis, a pattern that suggests antigenic drive. Shared TCR sequences between patients were less evident than in mice, which may be partly attributable to HLA diversity in the patient population.

According to the germline V gene, CDR1 reads SGDLS and CDR2 reads YYNGEE. The CDR3 runs 11 amino acids, cysteine and phenylalanine included. Left in the record is the CDR3 DNA by itself, 33 bases read in frame from the first base. The trim is 2 bases for V and 7 bases for J, with a gap of 6 bases between the germline ends. Concerning this clone itself: Which antigen it targets is not known. Base qualities were left out, and no much larger clone turns up one base away. At the DNA level, this CDR3 is encoded by other sequences in the same sample as well.

The receptor library was made with the immunoSEQ multiplex PCR assay. RNA was extracted from all samples and reverse transcribed into cDNA as template for TCR sequencing. First-strand cDNA was synthesized with SuperScript III using a 2:1 mix of oligo-dT and random hexamers. A synthetic immune receptor repertoire was used to assess amplification bias, and residual bias was removed computationally. The source study handled its data this way. Raw reads were preprocessed to remove errors, and CDR3 was defined according to IMGT conventions as the region from the conserved cysteine to phenylalanine. To get clonality, Shannon entropy was normalized by log2 of the number of productive unique TCRs and the result was subtracted from 1. Scalp TCRbeta sequences were cross-referenced with sorted blood CD4 and CD8 repertoires so that the CD4 or CD8 identity of scalp clones could be inferred. Imported from immuneACCESS, the table was reduced by TCRdb to in-frame sequences with V and J called. These copies leave out some clones; in studies compared against another copy, an unresolved V gene accounts for under half, and the cause of the remainder is not known. V, J and clone size are those of that table, while D and trimming were read from the DNA. This sample comprises over 150,000 clones, about 56% of them detected only once. Clones ranked in the top ten supply around 5% of the sample.

PBMCs were isolated by density centrifugation and stained for CD3, CD4 and CD8, and CD4+ and CD8+ T cells were sorted on a FACSAria. Unaffected controls provided scalp biopsies and blood samples. This clonotype was sampled from a human donor in good health. The chain is made from TRBV9 and TRBJ1-2, with the D segment identity uncertain. Material for sequencing was CD8+ T cells sorted from blood. In nucleotides, the sequence is TGTGCCAGCAGCGTCGATGGTGGCTACACCTTC. This sequence encodes CASSVDGGYTF. Full variable domain (CDR3 extended with the reference TRBV9 and TRBJ1-2 proteins): DSGVTQTPKHLITATGQRVTLRCSPRSGDLSVYWYQQSLDQGLQFLIQYYNGEERAKGNILERFSAQQFPDLHSELNLSSLELGDSALYFCASSVDGGYTFGSGTRLTVV.